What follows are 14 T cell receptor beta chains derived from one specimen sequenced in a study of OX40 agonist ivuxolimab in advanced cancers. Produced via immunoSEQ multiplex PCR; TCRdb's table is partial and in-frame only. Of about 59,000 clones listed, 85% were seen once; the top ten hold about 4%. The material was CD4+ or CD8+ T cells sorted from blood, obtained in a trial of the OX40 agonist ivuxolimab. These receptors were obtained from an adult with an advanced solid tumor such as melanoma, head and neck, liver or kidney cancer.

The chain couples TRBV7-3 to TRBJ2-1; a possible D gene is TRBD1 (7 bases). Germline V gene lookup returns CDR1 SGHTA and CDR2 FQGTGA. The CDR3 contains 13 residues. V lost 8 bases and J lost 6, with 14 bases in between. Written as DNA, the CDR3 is TGTGCCAGCTCGCGGGACAGCGGCAATGAGCAGTTCTTC. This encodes CASSRDSGNEQFF.

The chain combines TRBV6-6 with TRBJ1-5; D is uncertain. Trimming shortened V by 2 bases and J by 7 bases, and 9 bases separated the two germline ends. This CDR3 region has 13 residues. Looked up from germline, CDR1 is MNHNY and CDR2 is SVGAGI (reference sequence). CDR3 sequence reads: CASSYGKKQPQHF. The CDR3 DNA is TGTGCCAGCAGTTACGGGAAAAAACAGCCCCAGCATTTT.

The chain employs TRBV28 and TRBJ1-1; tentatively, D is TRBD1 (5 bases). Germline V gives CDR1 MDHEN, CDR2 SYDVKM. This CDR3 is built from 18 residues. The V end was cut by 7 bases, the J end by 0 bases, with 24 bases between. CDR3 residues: CASTPVKAGGSMNTEAFF. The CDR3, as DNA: TGTGCCAGCACACCCGTGAAGGCGGGGGGATCCATGAACACTGAAGCTTTCTTT.

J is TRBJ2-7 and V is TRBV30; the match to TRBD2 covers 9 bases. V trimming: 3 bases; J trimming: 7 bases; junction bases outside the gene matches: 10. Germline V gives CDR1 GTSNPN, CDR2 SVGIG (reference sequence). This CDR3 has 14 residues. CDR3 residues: CAWRSAGGPIEQYF. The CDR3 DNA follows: TGTGCCTGGAGGTCGGCGGGAGGGCCTATAGAGCAGTACTTC.

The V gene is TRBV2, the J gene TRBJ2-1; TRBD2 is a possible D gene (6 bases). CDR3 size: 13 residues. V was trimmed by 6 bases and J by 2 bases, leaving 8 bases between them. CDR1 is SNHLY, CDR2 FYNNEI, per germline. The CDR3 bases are TGTGCCAGCAGGGAGGGCCCCTACAATGAGCAGTTCTTC. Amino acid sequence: CASREGPYNEQFF.

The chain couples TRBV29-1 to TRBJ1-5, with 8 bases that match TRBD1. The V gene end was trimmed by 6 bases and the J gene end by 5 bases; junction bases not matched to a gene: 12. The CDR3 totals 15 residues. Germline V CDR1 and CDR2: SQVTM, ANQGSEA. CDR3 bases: TGCAGCGTACCCGGACAGGGAGGGTTAGATCAGCCCCAGCATTTT. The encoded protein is CSVPGQGGLDQPQHF.

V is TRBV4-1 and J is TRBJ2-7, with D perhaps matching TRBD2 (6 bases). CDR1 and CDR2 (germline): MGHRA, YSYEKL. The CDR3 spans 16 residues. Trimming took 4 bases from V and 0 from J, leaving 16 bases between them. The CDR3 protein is CASSPREIRSSYEQYF. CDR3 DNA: TGCGCCAGCAGCCCCCGGGAGATACGCAGCTCCTACGAGCAGTACTTC.

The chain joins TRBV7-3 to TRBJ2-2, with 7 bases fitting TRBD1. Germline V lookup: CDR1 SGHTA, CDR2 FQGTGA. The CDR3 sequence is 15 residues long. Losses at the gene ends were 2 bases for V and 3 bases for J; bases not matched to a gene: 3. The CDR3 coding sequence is TGTGCCAGCAGCTTAGGGCAGGGGGACACCGGGGAGCTGTTTTTT. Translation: CASSLGQGDTGELFF.

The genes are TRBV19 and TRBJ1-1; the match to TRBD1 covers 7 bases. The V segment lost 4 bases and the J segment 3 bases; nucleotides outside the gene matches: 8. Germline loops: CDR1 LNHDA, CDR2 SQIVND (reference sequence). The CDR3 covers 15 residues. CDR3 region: CASSTDRAEDTEAFF. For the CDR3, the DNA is TGTGCCAGTAGTACCGACAGGGCCGAGGACACTGAAGCTTTCTTT.

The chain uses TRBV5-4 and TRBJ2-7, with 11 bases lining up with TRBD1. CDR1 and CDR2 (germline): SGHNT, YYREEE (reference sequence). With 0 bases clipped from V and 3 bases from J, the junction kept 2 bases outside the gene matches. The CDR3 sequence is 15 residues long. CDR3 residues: CASSLEGQGGYEQYF. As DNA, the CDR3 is TGTGCCAGCAGCTTGGAGGGACAGGGGGGCTACGAGCAGTACTTC.

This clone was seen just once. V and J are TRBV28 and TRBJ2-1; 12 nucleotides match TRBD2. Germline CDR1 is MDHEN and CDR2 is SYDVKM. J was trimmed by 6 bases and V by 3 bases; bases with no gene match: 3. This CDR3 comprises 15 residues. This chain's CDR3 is CASSFASGRANEQFF. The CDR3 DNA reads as TGTGCCAGCAGTTTCGCTAGCGGGAGGGCCAATGAGCAGTTCTTC.

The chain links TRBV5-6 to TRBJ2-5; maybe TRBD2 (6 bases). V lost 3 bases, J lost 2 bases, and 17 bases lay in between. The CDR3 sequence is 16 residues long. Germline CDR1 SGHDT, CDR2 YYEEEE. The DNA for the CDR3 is TGTGCCAGCAGCTCAATGAGGGCTAGCGTACAAGAGACCCAGTACTTC. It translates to CASSSMRASVQETQYF.

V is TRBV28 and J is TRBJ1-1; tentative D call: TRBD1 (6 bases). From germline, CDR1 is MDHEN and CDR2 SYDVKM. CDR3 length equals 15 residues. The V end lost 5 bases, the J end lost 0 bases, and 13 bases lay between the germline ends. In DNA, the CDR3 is TGTGCCAGCAGTCCAGGTCGGGGGCTGAACACTGAAGCTTTCTTT. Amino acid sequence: CASSPGRGLNTEAFF.

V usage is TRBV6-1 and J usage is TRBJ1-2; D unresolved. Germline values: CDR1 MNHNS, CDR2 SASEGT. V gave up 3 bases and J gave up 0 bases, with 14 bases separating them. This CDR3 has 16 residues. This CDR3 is CASSDFPQSTNYGYTF. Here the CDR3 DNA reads TGTGCCAGCAGTGATTTCCCACAGAGTACTAACTATGGCTACACCTTC.